The 31 T cell receptor beta chains reported below all come from one sample, sequenced in a study of blood T cell repertoires in COVID-19. This table comes from immunoSEQ multiplex PCR, and its TCRdb copy is limited to in-frame clones, with some not included. This table holds about 250,000 clones, around 85% found once. The source material was peripheral blood. These receptors all stem from a man between 45 and 60 years old with COVID-19, enrolled during active disease.

V gene TRBV3-1 (or the pseudogene TRBV3-2) combines with J gene TRBJ1-1; D might be TRBD1 (5 bases). Trimming took 4 bases from V and 4 from J, leaving 16 bases between them. Germline CDR1 and CDR2: LGHDT and YNNKEL (reference sequence). This CDR3 has 15 amino acids. CDR3 sequence (DNA): TGTGCCAGCAGCCCGAAAGAGCAGGGTAGCACTGAAGCTTTCTTT. It translates to CASSPKEQGSTEAFF.

Here the CDR3 DNA reads TGTGCCAGCAGCGTGTTTGACACTCACCAAGAGACCCAGTACTTC. It translates to CASSVFDTHQETQYF. The J gene is TRBJ2-5, the V gene TRBV9; no reliable D call. There are 15 residues in the CDR3. Germline values: CDR1 SGDLS, CDR2 YYNGEE. Trimming shortened V by 2 bases and J by 0 bases, and 11 bases separated the two germline ends.

The chain employs TRBV20-1 and TRBJ2-2, with 13 bases matching TRBD2. Germline V gene sequence: CDR1 DFQATT, CDR2 SNEGSKA (reference sequence). The V gene end was trimmed by 3 bases and the J gene end by 6 bases; junction bases not matched to a gene: 4. The CDR3 is 15 amino acids. This CDR3 is CSASPGLAGAGELFF. The DNA of the CDR3 is TGCAGTGCTAGTCCTGGACTAGCGGGGGCCGGGGAGCTGTTTTTT.

Only a few counts were recorded for this clone. The chain links TRBV27 to TRBJ1-2; the match to TRBD1 covers 7 bases. This CDR3 region has 14 residues. The V gene end was trimmed by 6 bases and the J gene end by 4 bases; junction bases not matched to a gene: 8. Germline CDR1 reads MNHEY; CDR2 reads SMNVEV (reference sequence). This chain's CDR3 is CASRQQGSFYGYTF. In nucleotides, the CDR3 is TGTGCCAGCAGACAACAGGGGTCCTTCTATGGCTACACCTTC.

The chain uses TRBV5-8 and TRBJ1-5, with 7 nucleotides matching TRBD1. The CDR3 has 12 residues. The V and J ends lost 9 bases and 3 bases, in that order; junction bases with no gene match: 3. Germline values: CDR1 SGHTS, CDR2 YDEGEE. CDR3 nucleotide sequence: TGTGCCACACAGGGGCTCAATCAGCCCCAGCATTTT. Its translation is CATQGLNQPQHF.

The V gene is TRBV11-3, the J gene TRBJ2-2; TRBD1 matches 7 bases. Germline V gene lookup returns CDR1 SGHNT and CDR2 YENEEA. After removal of 5 bases from V and 0 bases from J, the junction contained 6 bases not matched to a gene. The CDR3 is made up of 16 amino acids. The CDR3 coding sequence is TGTGCCAGCAGCAAGACAGGGCACGCGAACACCGGGGAGCTGTTTTTT. This translates into CASSKTGHANTGELFF.

The chain carries TRBV11-2 and TRBJ2-2, with TRBD2 matching 12 bases. Germline V gene data show CDR1 as SGHAT and CDR2 as FQNNGV. Trimming took 5 bases from V and 3 from J; bases not matched to a gene: 4. This CDR3 contains 16 residues. The CDR3 nucleotides are TGTGCCAGCAGCAAGACTAGCGGGGGCTACACCGGGGAGCTGTTTTTT. Translating it yields CASSKTSGGYTGELFF.

The rearrangement uses TRBV20-1 and TRBJ2-7, with 8 bases identical to TRBD1. This CDR3 contains 14 residues. Germline-derived CDR1 and CDR2 are DFQATT and SNEGSKA (reference sequence). Trimming at V came to 3 bases and at J to 2 bases, leaving 6 bases not matched to a gene. CDR3 bases: TGCAGTGCTAGTGGACAGGGTAGGACCTACGAGCAGTACTTC. This gives the protein CSASGQGRTYEQYF.

The gene calls are TRBV2 and TRBJ2-7; tentative D call: TRBD1 (6 bases). The CDR3 runs 13 residues. V lost 4 bases, J lost 0 bases, and 7 bases lay in between. Germline lookup yields CDR1 SNHLY and CDR2 FYNNEI. This CDR3 is CASSGTASYEQYF. The CDR3 nucleotides are TGTGCCAGCAGTGGGACAGCCTCCTACGAGCAGTACTTC.

The V and J genes are TRBV4-1 and TRBJ2-5; 11 bases are a match to TRBD2. From germline, CDR1 is MGHRA and CDR2 YSYEKL. Losses at the gene ends were 0 bases for V and 5 bases for J; bases not matched to a gene: 5. This CDR3 contains 16 residues. The CDR3 DNA follows: TGCGCCAGCAGCCAAGATCCGGCTAGCGGGGGGGAGACCCAGTACTTC. Its translation: CASSQDPASGGETQYF.

The chain links TRBV19 to TRBJ2-5; TRBD1 agrees at 8 bases. This CDR3 is 16 amino acids long. Germline loops: CDR1 LNHDA, CDR2 SQIVND (reference sequence). Trimming at V came to 3 bases and at J to 2 bases, leaving 8 bases not matched to a gene. The CDR3 protein is CASSITGTGPQETQYF. CDR3 nucleotide sequence: TGTGCCAGTAGTATTACCGGGACAGGACCACAAGAGACCCAGTACTTC.

V usage is TRBV7-3 and J usage is TRBJ2-3; 9 bases fit TRBD2. The germline V gene encodes CDR1 SGHTA and CDR2 FQGTGA. Trimming took 2 bases from V and 0 from J; bases not matched to a gene: 6. CDR3 length equals 17 residues. The CDR3 nucleotides read TGTGCCAGCAGCTTATTTTCTAGCGGGGTTAGCACAGATACGCAGTATTTT. It translates to CASSLFSSGVSTDTQYF.

The CDR3 coding sequence is TGCAGTGCTAGTAAAGGGGGCCCTGGGGCCAACGTCCTGACTTTC. Protein product: CSASKGGPGANVLTF. The chain has TRBV20-1 and TRBJ2-6; 7 nucleotides align to TRBD1. This CDR3 is built from 15 residues. Germline assignment: CDR1 DFQATT and CDR2 SNEGSKA (reference sequence). With V trimmed by 3 bases and J by 2 bases, 4 bases remained unmatched.

This rearrangement joins TRBV19 to TRBJ1-1, with 9 bases matching TRBD1. The CDR3 loop spans 13 amino acids. The V and J ends lost 9 bases and 1 base, in that order; junction bases with no gene match: 3. Per the germline V gene, CDR1 is LNHDA and CDR2 is SQIVND (reference sequence). The DNA of the CDR3 is TGTGCCAGGGAACAGGGGGCGAACACTGAAGCTTTCTTT. It codes for CAREQGANTEAFF.

This clone was counted between two and nine times. The J gene is TRBJ1-2, the V gene TRBV28; TRBD1 matches at 10 bases. Germline V gene data show CDR1 as MDHEN and CDR2 as SYDVKM. This CDR3 has 14 amino acids. V lost 5 bases and J lost 4; bases outside the gene matches: 4. This CDR3 is CASSPGTGVYGYTF. As DNA, the CDR3 is TGTGCCAGCAGTCCCGGGACAGGGGTCTATGGCTACACCTTC.

This chain uses TRBV18 with TRBJ1-3; a weak D match, TRBD1 (6 bases). The germline V and J ends were trimmed by 3 bases and 0 bases, with 12 bases remaining between them. Germline lookup yields CDR1 KGHSH and CDR2 LQKENI. The CDR3 loop spans 16 amino acids. The chain's CDR3 is CASSPPGVRSGNTIYF. The CDR3 coding sequence is TGTGCCAGCTCACCCCCAGGGGTGCGCTCTGGAAACACCATATATTTT.

V is TRBV4-1 and J is TRBJ2-1, with D perhaps TRBD1 (6 bases). The CDR3 is 14 amino acids. V gave up 4 bases and J gave up 8 bases, with 15 bases separating them. Germline V gene sequence: CDR1 MGHRA, CDR2 YSYEKL. In nucleotides, the CDR3 is TGCGCCAGCAGCCTAGACAGGCGATCGGATGAGCAGTTCTTC. Protein sequence: CASSLDRRSDEQFF.

V gene TRBV28 combines with J gene TRBJ2-5, with a possible D match to TRBD2 (6 bases). V lost 8 bases and J 5 bases, leaving 21 bases between the germline ends. The CDR3 has 15 residues. Germline-derived CDR1 and CDR2 are MDHEN and SYDVKM. The CDR3 DNA follows: TGTGCCAGCTCACTTGGCGGGGTCATACGGGAGACCCAGTACTTC. Its translation: CASSLGGVIRETQYF.

This chain joins TRBV14 and TRBJ2-3; 8 positions agree with TRBD1. Per the germline V gene, CDR1 is SGHDN and CDR2 is FVKESK. The CDR3 covers 19 residues. With 2 bases clipped from V and 1 base from J, the junction kept 14 bases outside the gene matches. The CDR3 spells CASSQRRDRWPNRTDTQYF. The DNA of the CDR3 is TGTGCCAGCAGCCAACGCCGGGACAGGTGGCCGAACCGCACAGATACGCAGTATTTT.

This chain joins TRBV2 and TRBJ2-2; 8 positions match TRBD2. The J segment lost 4 bases and the V segment lost 3 bases, leaving 4 bases of the junction unmatched. The CDR3 contains 15 residues. Germline CDR1 is SNHLY and CDR2 is FYNNEI. As DNA, the CDR3 is TGTGCCAGCAGTGAGGGACTAGTATCCACCGGGGAGCTGTTTTTT. It translates to CASSEGLVSTGELFF.

The gene calls are TRBV11-2 and TRBJ2-7; TRBD1 agrees at 8 bases. V lost 5 bases, J lost 2 bases, and 5 bases stayed unmatched. The CDR3 contains 14 residues. CDR1 and CDR2 (germline): SGHAT, FQNNGV. The CDR3 DNA reads as TGTGCCAGCAGCACAGGACAGGGCCCCTACGAGCAGTACTTC. It is translated as CASSTGQGPYEQYF.

This clone was detected ten times or more. The V gene is TRBV30, the J gene TRBJ1-6, with TRBD1 matching over 9 bases. This CDR3 region has 15 residues. Trimming cost V 0 bases and J 11 bases; bases outside gene matches: 8. Per the germline V gene, CDR1 is GTSNPN and CDR2 is SVGIG (reference sequence). The CDR3 is CAWSVEGQGRTPLHF. The CDR3 DNA reads TGTGCCTGGAGTGTAGAGGGACAGGGAAGGACACCCCTCCACTTT.

The chain combines TRBV5-1 with TRBJ2-3, with D possibly matching TRBD2 (6 bases). V was shortened by 4 bases and J by 0 bases, with 15 bases between the two germline ends. Per germline, CDR1 SGHRS and CDR2 YFSETQ. The CDR3 covers 16 residues. In nucleotides, the CDR3 is TGCGCCAGCAGCGCTGGACTACACTCTAGCACAGATACGCAGTATTTT. The encoded protein is CASSAGLHSSTDTQYF.

This rearrangement joins TRBV28 to TRBJ2-7, with D maybe TRBD1 (7 bases). Germline CDR1 and CDR2: MDHEN and SYDVKM. V lost 2 bases and J 9 bases, leaving 23 bases between the germline ends. CDR3 length equals 16 residues. DNA for the CDR3: TGTGCCAGCAGTTTACCCAGGGGGGCGGGCTCTACGAGGCAGTACTTC. Protein: CASSLPRGAGSTRQYF.

The rearrangement links TRBV10-3 to TRBJ1-3; tentative D call: TRBD1 (6 bases). Trimming pared 6 bases from V and 0 bases from J, leaving 18 bases between. Germline values: CDR1 ENHRY, CDR2 SYGVKD. The CDR3 is made up of 17 amino acids. Written as DNA, the CDR3 is TGTGCCATCAGGGGGCAACAGGGTTCTCCCTCTGGAAACACCATATATTTT. It codes for CAIRGQQGSPSGNTIYF.

J is TRBJ2-7 and V is TRBV4-1, with a weak D call TRBD2 (6 bases). The V end lost 1 base, the J end lost 4 bases, and 11 bases lay between the germline ends. The CDR3 has 14 amino acids. From germline, CDR1 is MGHRA and CDR2 YSYEKL. The CDR3 bases are TGCGCCAGCAGCCAAGCTGGGGGGAGGTACGAGCAGTACTTC. Protein product: CASSQAGGRYEQYF.

The V gene is TRBV5-1, the J gene TRBJ1-1, with no clear D. Trimming pared 4 bases from V and 2 bases from J, leaving 18 bases between. The CDR3 length is 16 residues. CDR1 is SGHRS, CDR2 YFSETQ, per germline. CDR3 DNA: TGCGCCAGCAGCCAGAATCCCGGGATAGGAAACACTGAAGCTTTCTTT. Translated: CASSQNPGIGNTEAFF.

This clone was counted a single time. This rearrangement joins TRBV7-3 to TRBJ1-2; the match to TRBD1 covers 8 bases. CDR1 SGHTA and CDR2 FQGTGA come from the germline V gene. The CDR3 has 13 amino acids. The trim removed 3 bases at V and 8 bases at J, leaving 5 bases unmatched. CDR3 loop: CASSFGQGNGYTF. The CDR3 DNA reads as TGTGCCAGCAGCTTTGGACAGGGAAACGGCTACACCTTC.

The V and J genes are TRBV3-1 (or the pseudogene TRBV3-2) and TRBJ2-1, with TRBD1 matching over 7 bases. The CDR3 has 15 amino acids. J was trimmed by 4 bases and V by 5 bases; bases with no gene match: 8. Germline CDR1 is LGHDT and CDR2 is YNNKEL (reference sequence). In DNA, the CDR3 is TGTGCCAGCAGCACCCGGGACAGACCTTACAATGAGCAGTTCTTC. Protein product: CASSTRDRPYNEQFF.

This clone came up a few times. The chain recombines TRBV12-3 or TRBV12-4 with TRBJ1-2; D unresolved. V was pared by 3 bases and J by 3 bases, with 5 bases between. The CDR3 covers 12 residues. For the CDR3, the DNA is TGTGCCAGCAGTTTTGGAGACTATGGCTACACCTTC. Amino acid sequence: CASSFGDYGYTF.

In this sample, this clone turned up once. The chain links TRBV9 to TRBJ2-2; 9 bases align to TRBD1. Germline-derived CDR1 and CDR2 are SGDLS and YYNGEE. This CDR3 has 15 amino acids. The junction had 6 bases not matched to a gene; V was cut back by 4 bases and J by 5 bases. The CDR3, as DNA: TGTGCCAGCAGCTTAGGGACAGGGCAAACCGGGGAGCTGTTTTTT. It translates to CASSLGTGQTGELFF.